In this sample, the clone carrying this TCR beta chain turned up many times. Its antigen is unidentified. CDR3 length equals 15 residues. Germline V gene lookup returns CDR1 MNHEY and CDR2 SMNVEV (reference sequence). The V and J ends lost 2 bases and 6 bases, in that order; junction bases with no gene match: 4. These data belong to a study of T-cell reconstitution after alpha-beta-depleted transplantation in children. Findings and limits, study-wide: Some patients owed their high day-60 TCRbeta diversity to surviving recipient T cells and thymic progenitors.

Unique molecular identifiers were incorporated during preparation of the TCRbeta library. Via MiXCR, TCRdb re-called the PCR reads, giving one row per CDR3 protein. The table lists hundreds of thousands of distinct CDR3 sequences, roughly 13% of them singletons. The rearrangement links TRBV27 to TRBJ2-2; 9 bases are shared with TRBD2. The receptor was isolated from a male patient younger than 18 who had a stem cell transplant for acute myeloid leukemia, so the T cells may come from the graft donor. Specimen: PBMCs, mostly from graft donor cells, collected 360 days after TCRalphabeta/CD19-depleted stem cell transplant. CDR3 in DNA: TGTGCCAGCAGTTTACTAGCGGGGCCCCCCGGGGAGCTGTTTTTT. Its protein is CASSLLAGPPGELFF.